A single sample is the source of the 15 T cell receptor beta chains below, sequenced in a study of cytomegalovirus exposure and HLA in healthy donors. With 60 Vbeta and 13 Jbeta primers, the PCR was carried out. This table comes from immunoSEQ multiplex PCR, and its TCRdb copy is limited to in-frame clones, with some not included. This table has around 160,000 clones, around 65% appearing once. Sequencing was carried out using PBMCs. The receptors here all came from a woman in her forties in good health and CMV-seropositive.

CDR3 in DNA: TGTGCCAGTAGCGGACTAGCCCGTGGTGAGCAGTTCTTC. As protein: CASSGLARGEQFF. The gene calls are TRBV19 and TRBJ2-1; TRBD2 matches 8 bases. Germline V CDR1 and CDR2: LNHDA, SQIVND (reference sequence). The J segment lost 9 bases and the V segment lost 6 bases, leaving 7 bases of the junction unmatched. The CDR3 runs to 13 residues.

The V gene is TRBV4-2, the J gene TRBJ1-1, with D tentatively TRBD1 (6 bases). The V and J ends lost 5 bases and 0 bases respectively, with 13 bases between them. Germline V gene data show CDR1 as LGHNA and CDR2 as YNFKEQ. This CDR3 comprises 15 residues. For the CDR3, the DNA is TGTGCCAGCAGCGCCCCCGGGACACTGAACACTGAAGCTTTCTTT. The encoded protein is CASSAPGTLNTEAFF.

The chain combines TRBV9 with TRBJ1-2; 10 nucleotides match TRBD1. The V gene's germline CDR1 is SGDLS and CDR2 YYNGEE. The junction had 15 bases not matched to a gene; V was cut back by 4 bases and J by 3 bases. This CDR3 region has 18 residues. CDR3 sequence: CASSPRYSGQGVYYGYTF. For the CDR3, the DNA is TGTGCCAGCAGCCCGCGGTACTCCGGACAGGGGGTTTACTATGGCTACACCTTC.

This clone has just one count. The V call is TRBV19, the J call TRBJ1-2; tentatively, D is TRBD1 (6 bases). This CDR3 region has 14 residues. From germline, CDR1 is LNHDA and CDR2 SQIVND (reference sequence). The V end was cut by 4 bases, the J end by 5 bases, with 14 bases between. CDR3 sequence reads: CASSRNSDSYGYTF. The CDR3 bases are TGTGCCAGTAGTAGAAACTCGGACAGTTATGGCTACACCTTC.

The chain links TRBV5-4 to TRBJ1-1; a weak D match, TRBD1 (6 bases). The V gene's germline CDR1 is SGHNT and CDR2 YYREEE (reference sequence). The ends were cut back, 7 bases at V and 0 bases at J, with 10 bases in the middle. The CDR3 length is 13 residues. This CDR3 reads CASGTGMNTEAFF. CDR3 nucleotides: TGTGCCAGCGGTACAGGGATGAACACTGAAGCTTTCTTT.

This clone was picked up a small number of times. This CDR3 is CASNRDTGRETQYF. In DNA, the CDR3 is TGTGCCAGCAATCGGGACACAGGGAGAGAGACCCAGTACTTC. V is TRBV6-1 and J is TRBJ2-5; weak D call: TRBD1 (6 bases). The CDR3 spans 14 residues. V lost 7 bases and J lost 4, with 16 bases in between. The germline V gene has CDR1 MNHNS and CDR2 SASEGT.

The chain has TRBV19 and TRBJ2-1; possibly TRBD2 for D (5 bases). The CDR3 is made up of 11 amino acids. Trimming took 8 bases from V and 15 from J, leaving 17 bases between them. CDR1 and CDR2 from the germline V gene are LNHDA and SQIVND (reference sequence). CDR3: CASHGSWESFF. The CDR3 DNA is TGTGCCAGTCACGGAAGTTGGGAGTCGTTCTTC.

The rearrangement links TRBV4-3 to TRBJ1-1; perhaps TRBD1 as D (6 bases). CDR3 length: 15 residues. V lost 3 bases and J 4 bases, leaving 15 bases between the germline ends. Per germline, CDR1 LGHNA and CDR2 YSLEER. The CDR3 protein is CASSHHGGGGTEAFF. DNA of the CDR3: TGCGCCAGCAGCCACCATGGGGGGGGCGGCACTGAAGCTTTCTTT.

The V and J genes are TRBV7-2 and TRBJ1-1, with 8 bases lining up with TRBD1. This CDR3 contains 14 residues. The germline V gene has CDR1 SGHTA and CDR2 FQGNSA. Trimming cost V 7 bases and J 3 bases; bases outside gene matches: 7. CDR3 DNA sequence: TGTGCCAGCACCCTAGACAGGGGTGACACTGAAGCTTTCTTT. Amino acid sequence: CASTLDRGDTEAFF.

This chain joins TRBV7-6 and TRBJ2-2; 9 bases agree with TRBD2. V was clipped by 6 bases and J by 4 bases; unmatched bases: 6. CDR3 length: 15 amino acids. CDR1 and CDR2 from the germline V gene are SGHVS and FNYEAQ. This CDR3 is CASSPLAGPTGELFF. The DNA for the CDR3 is TGTGCCAGCAGTCCCCTAGCGGGACCCACCGGGGAGCTGTTTTTT. Full variable domain (outside the CDR3, taken from reference TRBV7-6 and TRBJ2-2): GAGVSQSPRYKVTKRGQDVALRCDPISGHVSLYWYRQALGQGPEFLTYFNYEAQQDKSGLPNDRFSAERPEGSISTLTIQRTEQRDSAMYRCASSPLAGPTGELFFGEGSRLTVL.

This clone turned up a few times. This chain links TRBV7-2 with TRBJ2-1, with 10 bases aligning to TRBD2. The CDR3 is made up of 15 amino acids. With V trimmed by 5 bases and J by 7 bases, 8 bases remained unmatched. Germline CDR1 SGHTA, CDR2 FQGNSA. The CDR3 protein is CASSPAGGPGNEQFF. The CDR3 DNA reads TGTGCCAGCAGCCCAGCGGGAGGGCCGGGGAATGAGCAGTTCTTC.

This clone has only one observation. The chain employs TRBV15 and TRBJ2-5; D is unclear. The V gene's germline CDR1 is LNHNV and CDR2 YYDKDF (reference sequence). Trimming took 1 base from V and 0 from J, leaving 6 bases between them. There are 14 residues in the CDR3. The CDR3 here is CATSRVADQETQYF. For the CDR3, the DNA is TGTGCCACCAGCAGAGTGGCAGACCAAGAGACCCAGTACTTC. Full variable domain (missing parts from reference TRBV15 and TRBJ2-5): DAMVIQNPRYQVTQFGKPVTLSCSQTLNHNVMYWYQQKSSQAPKLLFHYYDKDFNNEADTPDNFQSRRPNTSFCFLDIRSPGLGDTAMYLCATSRVADQETQYFGPGTRLLVL.

The V and J genes are TRBV6-1 and TRBJ1-1, with D unresolved. Germline V gene data show CDR1 as MNHNS and CDR2 as SASEGT. The CDR3 covers 12 residues. V was pared by 2 bases and J by 11 bases, with 12 bases between. This chain's CDR3 is CASSEREIAAFF. The CDR3 DNA sequence: TGTGCCAGCAGTGAAAGGGAGATTGCGGCTTTCTTT.

This chain uses TRBV5-1 with TRBJ1-4; D is ambiguous. The CDR3 contains 14 residues. The V end lost 4 bases, the J end lost 3 bases, and 10 bases lay between the germline ends. The germline gives CDR1 SGHRS, CDR2 YFSETQ. CDR3 coding DNA: TGCGCCAGCAGCCGGGAGGGCCCTAATGAAAAACTGTTTTTT. Amino acids: CASSREGPNEKLFF.

The chain carries TRBV5-4 and TRBJ2-3, with 7 bases matching TRBD2. V shed 0 bases, J shed 2 bases, and the junction held 9 bases outside the gene matches. There are 17 residues in the CDR3. Germline CDR1 and CDR2: SGHNT and YYREEE (reference sequence). CDR3 loop: CASSLAIAGLNTDTQYF. Here the CDR3 DNA reads TGTGCCAGCAGCTTGGCCATAGCGGGCCTTAACACAGATACGCAGTATTTT.